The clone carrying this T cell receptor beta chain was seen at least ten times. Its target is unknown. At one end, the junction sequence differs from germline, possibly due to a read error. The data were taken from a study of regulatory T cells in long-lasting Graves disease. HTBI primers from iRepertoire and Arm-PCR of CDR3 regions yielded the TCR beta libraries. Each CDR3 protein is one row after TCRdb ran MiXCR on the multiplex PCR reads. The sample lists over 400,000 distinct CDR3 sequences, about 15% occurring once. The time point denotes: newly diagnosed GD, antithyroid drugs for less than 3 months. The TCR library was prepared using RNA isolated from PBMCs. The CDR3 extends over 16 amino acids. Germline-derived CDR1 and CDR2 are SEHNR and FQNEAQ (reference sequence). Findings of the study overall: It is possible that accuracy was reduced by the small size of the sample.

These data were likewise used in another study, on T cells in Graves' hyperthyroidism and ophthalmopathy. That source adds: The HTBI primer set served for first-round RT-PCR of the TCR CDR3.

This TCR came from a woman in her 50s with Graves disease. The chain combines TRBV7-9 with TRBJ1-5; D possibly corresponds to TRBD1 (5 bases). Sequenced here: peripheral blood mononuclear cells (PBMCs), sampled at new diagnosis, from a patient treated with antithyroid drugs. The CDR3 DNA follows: TGTGCCAGCAGTTTAGGGCAATGGGGGGGAATCCAGCCCCAGCATTTT. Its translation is CASSLGQWGGIQPQHF.